Listed below are T cell receptor beta chains from one sample, sequenced in a study of Ad26.COV2.S vaccination and SARS-CoV-2 variants. This table comes from immunoSEQ multiplex PCR, and its TCRdb copy is limited to in-frame clones, with some not included. Of hundreds of thousands of clones listed, more than 70% are singletons. Specimen: peripheral blood, collected in a trial of Ad26.COV2.S vaccine versus placebo. These receptors were obtained from a person between 18 and 60 years old who received the Ad26.COV2.S COVID-19 vaccine or a placebo. Each CDR3 is given with its conserved first and last residue. The D gene is left open where the match is weak. The size of a clone is reported for some rows only, either as once, few or many, or as a class for expanded clones.

V gene	D gene	J gene	clone size	CDR3 DNA	CDR3 protein
TRBV6-6	TRBD1	TRBJ1-5	.	TGTGCCAGCAGACCGGGACAGCATAGCAATCAGCCCCAGCATTTT	CASRPGQHSNQPQHF
TRBV7-6	TRBD1	TRBJ1-1	.	TGTGCCAGCAGCTTAGGACAGGGCTTGAACACTGAAGCTTTCTTT	CASSLGQGLNTEAFF
TRBV21-1	.	TRBJ1-6	once	TGTGCCAGCAGCAAAGATGTCCGGGGCTCGGCACCCCTCCACTTT	CASSKDVRGSAPLHF
TRBV4-3	.	TRBJ1-3	.	TGCGCCAGCAGCCTCGAGGGGGTGAGCTCTGGAAACACCATATATTTT	CASSLEGVSSGNTIYF
TRBV2	.	TRBJ1-2	few	TGTGCCAGCATTCAGGAGGGAGTGGATGGCTACACCTTC	CASIQEGVDGYTF
TRBV12-5	.	TRBJ2-1	.	TGTGCTAGTGGCCTCCCCGGGACTCCGATTGGTGAGCAGTTCTTC	CASGLPGTPIGEQFF
TRBV30	.	TRBJ2-3	.	TGTGCCTGGAGTGTGCACAGGGCCGATACGCAGTATTTT	CAWSVHRADTQYF
TRBV24-1	.	TRBJ2-7	once	TGTGCCACCAGTGACCCTGACTACAGCTCCTACGAGCAGTACTTC	CATSDPDYSSYEQYF
TRBV4-2	TRBD2	TRBJ2-1	.	TGTGCCAGCAGCCAAGAAGAAGCTAGCGGGTACAATGAGCAGTTCTTC	CASSQEEASGYNEQFF
TRBV4-2	.	TRBJ2-2	.	TGTGCCAGCAGCCAAGAAGCGGGGAACACCGGGGAGCTGTTTTTT	CASSQEAGNTGELFF
TRBV4-2	.	TRBJ2-5	.	TGTGCCAGCAGCCAAGATTACTATACTAGTCAAGAGACCCAGTACTTC	CASSQDYYTSQETQYF
TRBV5-4	.	TRBJ2-1	.	TGTGCCAGCAGGCGGGACTCGAGCTCCTACAATGAGCAGTTCTTC	CASRRDSSSYNEQFF
TRBV7-2	TRBD1	TRBJ1-2	.	TGTGCCAGCAGCGGGGACAGCTATGGCTACACCTTC	CASSGDSYGYTF
TRBV2	TRBD1	TRBJ1-1	once	TGTGCCAGCACCCGGGACAGCATGAACACTGAAGCTTTCTTT	CASTRDSMNTEAFF
TRBV30	.	TRBJ1-5	few	TGTGCCTTATCCCGAAGGGGGAATCAGCCCCAGCATTTT	CALSRRGNQPQHF
TRBV7-2	.	TRBJ2-3	.	TGTGCCAGCAGCCCTAGAGGACTACCCACAGATACGCAGTATTTT	CASSPRGLPTDTQYF
TRBV4-2	TRBD2	TRBJ2-1	.	TGTGCCAGCAGCCAAGATCTTGGGACTAGCGGGGGATACAATGAGCAGTTCTTC	CASSQDLGTSGGYNEQFF
TRBV18	TRBD1	TRBJ1-4	.	TGTGCCAGCTCACCCCAACAGGGGCCTAATGAAAAACTGTTTTTT	CASSPQQGPNEKLFF
TRBV18	.	TRBJ1-4	.	TGTGCCAGCTCACCTACACAAGTTTTAGCTGAAAAACTGTTTTTT	CASSPTQVLAEKLFF
TRBV7-6	TRBD1	TRBJ1-5	.	TGTGCCAGCAGCCGCGACAGGGGTTCCAATCAGCCCCAGCATTTT	CASSRDRGSNQPQHF
TRBV3-1/TRBV3-2	.	TRBJ2-1	.	TGTGCCAGCAGCCAAGGTTCCTACAATGAGCAGTTCTTC	CASSQGSYNEQFF
TRBV7-2	TRBD1	TRBJ2-1	.	TGTGCCAGCAGCCCACTTTTTTCAGCAGGGGGCTACAATGAGCAGTTCTTC	CASSPLFSAGGYNEQFF
TRBV19	TRBD2	TRBJ2-1	.	TGTGCCAGTTCGACTAGCGGGATCAACAATGAGCAGTTCTTC	CASSTSGINNEQFF
TRBV5-1	.	TRBJ1-2	few	TGCGCCAGCAGCTCCTCCGGACTGAACTATGGCTACACCTTC	CASSSSGLNYGYTF